This T cell receptor (beta chain) came from a study of T-cell reconstitution after alpha-beta-depleted transplantation in children listed by TCRdb under 2016. Notes on the research overall: Using TCR repertoire profiling, the study followed T-cell immune reconstitution in a quantitative way in children after TCRalphabeta/CD19-depleted allogeneic hematopoietic cell transplantation. What the work shows at the level of the full study, not this receptor alone: Over the following months the frequencies of hyperexpanded clones went down, and after one year T-cell counts and TCRbeta diversity were mostly credited to newly produced T cells. In some patients, the high TCRbeta diversity seen at day 60 was put down to recipient T cells and intrathymic progenitors that had survived conditioning. The apparently early alphabetaT-cell count recovery about two months after transplant was reportedly dependent on only several hundred rapidly expanded clones derived from non-depleted graft cells.

Receptors were amplified or captured by PCR. Sequencing was performed on an Illumina HiSeq 2500. TCR library preparation used molecular barcoding, with unique molecular identifiers applied to normalize quantification of the TCRbeta repertoire. TCRdb reprocessing: public reads trimmed at Q25 with fastp, clones called with MiXCR, in-frame beta chains kept. Duplicate CDR3 protein sequences are folded into a single record with the most common DNA and genes. The sample table lists about a million distinct CDR3 sequences, under 30% of them with a count of one. The ten biggest clones cover roughly 28% of the sample. The sample's treatment or condition label, in plain terms: allogeneic hematopoietic cell transplantation with graft depleted of TCRalphabeta T cells and CD19 B cells. Transplant recipients were children who received TCRalphabeta/CD19-depleted allogeneic hematopoietic cell grafts. In regard to this clonotype: Its antigen is currently not known. No base qualities exist here, and no much larger clone lies one base off it.

V is pared back by 6 bases and J by 0 bases, with 12 bases lying between the germline termini. CDR1 and CDR2 were assigned from the germline V gene as MGHRA and YSYEKL. The CDR3 holds 15 amino acids from the cysteine to the phenylalanine. Only the CDR3 part of the read is kept: 45 bases, read in frame from the first base. The chain couples TRBV4-1 to TRBJ1-3; the D gene cannot be resolved reliably. The TCR was taken from a boy in the first two years of life who had a stem cell transplant for SCID, so the T cells may come from the graft donor. The sample was PBMCs, mostly from graft donor cells, taken 360 days after TCRalphabeta/CD19-depleted stem cell transplant. The CDR3 loop reads CASSRIWTSGNTIYF. The sequenced DNA is TGCGCCAGCAGTCGGATCTGGACCTCTGGAAACACCATATATTTT.